The clone carrying this T cell receptor beta chain was observed once. The antigen remains unidentified. J was trimmed by 10 bases and V by 4 bases; bases with no gene match: 10. This CDR3 comprises 15 residues. The entry originates in a study of OX40 agonist ivuxolimab in advanced cancers. Study findings and constraints: In the expanded peripheral T cells, antigen specificity was never determined. Low normalized T-cell clonal expansion was also seen in some nonresponders.

Measured with immunoSEQ multiplex PCR; TCRdb has only the in-frame clones, and not every one. The table has about 100,000 clones, roughly 93% seen once. The rearrangement uses TRBV5-3 and TRBJ2-1, with TRBD2 identical over 11 bases. TRBV5-3 carries the ORF label, with uncertain function. Specimen: CD4+ or CD8+ T cells sorted from blood, collected in a trial of the OX40 agonist ivuxolimab. This clonotype originated in an adult with an advanced solid tumor such as melanoma, head and neck, liver or kidney cancer. CDR3: CARSMEASGGPEQFF. In nucleotides, the CDR3 is TGTGCCAGAAGCATGGAGGCTAGCGGGGGGCCAGAGCAGTTCTTC.